The TCR beta chain described here comes from a study of blood T cell repertoires in COVID-19. Across the study: COVID-19 samples collected from the United States, Italy and Spain covered acute and convalescent phases.

The cohort comprised adults aged roughly 18 to 90 years residing in around 25 US areas. Assay: immunoSEQ multiplex PCR; the TCRdb copy retains only in-frame clones and omits some. The sample records about 280,000 clones, around 90% being singletons. Trimming took off 8 bases at V and 0 bases at J, with 16 bases between the two ends. The CDR3 consists of 15 residues. Germline lookup yields CDR1 WSHSY and CDR2 SAAADI. The TCR was taken from a woman aged 18-35 years with acute COVID-19. The material sequenced was PBMCs or T cells enriched from blood (not recorded which). The rearrangement joins TRBV10-2 to TRBJ1-1; no definite D call. The CDR3 loop is CASRQLLNMNTEAFF. The CDR3 nucleotides are TGCGCCAGCCGCCAGTTATTAAACATGAACACTGAAGCTTTCTTT.